Here is one TCR beta chain with its context. Antigen specificity is unknown. The record originates from a study of a mutant IDH1 vaccine in newly diagnosed glioma. With 3 bases removed from V and 2 bases from J, the gap between germline ends came to 11 bases. Germline V gene data show CDR1 as SGDLS and CDR2 as YYNGEE. CDR3 length: 15 residues. The method was immunoSEQ multiplex PCR; TCRdb's version includes in-frame clones alone and lacks a portion of them. Seen here are some 33,000 clones, roughly three fifths observed once, and the top ten hold about 10%. Broader study findings: Pseudoprogression showed no apparent link to changes in top peripheral T cell clonotypes.

Time point specified: week 5, during vaccination. The content of each vaccine dose was 300 ug of mutant IDH1 20-mer peptide, and topical imiquimod accompanied it. The source material was PBMCs, sampled from a glioma patient whose treatment included an IDH1 peptide vaccine. The J gene is TRBJ1-4, the V gene TRBV9, with TRBD1 as a possible D gene (5 bases). The TCR sequence derives from a woman under 30 with glioma. CDR3 nucleotide sequence: TGTGCCAGCAGCGGGCAGGGTTGGACTAATGAAAAACTGTTTTTT. This translates into CASSGQGWTNEKLFF.